The clone carrying this T cell receptor (beta chain) has ten or more counts. The CDR3 covers 11 residues. Germline V gene data show CDR1 as SQVTM and CDR2 as ANQGSEA. Investigators prepared the TCR beta libraries by applying iRepertoire HTBI primers and Arm-PCR of CDR3 regions. TCRdb processed the multiplex PCR reads anew with MiXCR; each CDR3 protein has one entry. This table holds 400,000 to 500,000 distinct CDR3 sequences, over 14% found once. The data derive from a study of regulatory T cells in long-lasting Graves disease. The time point denotes: newly diagnosed GD, antithyroid drugs for less than 3 months. PBMC-derived RNA was used for the TCR library. Separately, the same data were catalogued under a study of T cells in Graves' hyperthyroidism and ophthalmopathy. That paper states: Stable hyperthyroidism: no ophthalmopathy progression over 18 months of follow-up. Most thyroid clonotypes that were expanded above 0.001 also turned up in blood.

The sequencing here drew on peripheral blood mononuclear cells (PBMCs), taken at new diagnosis, from a patient treated with antithyroid drugs. The clonotype originates from a woman in her thirties or forties with Graves disease. The chain is built from TRBV29-1 and TRBJ2-5; weak D call: TRBD1 (7 bases). The CDR3 sequence is CTGTAGGTQYF. In DNA form, the CDR3 reads TGCACCGGGACTGCAGGGGGGACCCAGTACTTC. Filled out from reference TRBV29-1 and TRBJ2-5, the complete variable domain reads SAVISQKPSRDICQRGTSLTIQCQVDSQVTMMFWYRQQPGQSLTLIATANQGSEATYESGFVIDKFPISRPNLTFSTLTVSNMSPEDSSIYLCTGTAGGTQYFGPGTRLLVL.